A selection of T cell receptor beta chains follows, all from one sample in a study of blood T cell repertoires in COVID-19. Clones were read by immunoSEQ multiplex PCR, and TCRdb kept only the in-frame ones, dropping some. The table includes approximately 4,000 clones, about 90% detected once. Sequencing used peripheral blood. These receptors were taken from a man aged 50 to 60 with active COVID-19. The CDR3 runs from the conserved cysteine through the conserved F or W. The order of the fields is J gene, clone size, D gene, V gene, CDR3 DNA, CDR3 protein. A D gene is named only where the DNA matches it firmly. The listing skips clone size in some rows; elsewhere it reads once, few, many or a size class.

j_gene: TRBJ2-1; abundance: -; d_gene: -; v_gene: TRBV6-1; CDR3nt: TGTGCCAGCACTCCGAGCTCCTACAATGAGCAGTTCTTC; CDR3aa: CASTPSSYNEQFF
j_gene: TRBJ2-2; abundance: -; d_gene: -; v_gene: TRBV5-6; CDR3nt: TGTGCCAGCAGCTTGGTACAGGGTGACACCGGGGAGCTGTTTTTT; CDR3aa: CASSLVQGDTGELFF
j_gene: TRBJ2-3; abundance: -; d_gene: TRBD2; v_gene: TRBV9; CDR3nt: TGTGCCAGCAGCGTAGCCCTAGCGGGAGAGTATGCAGATACGCAGTATTTT; CDR3aa: CASSVALAGEYADTQYF
j_gene: TRBJ2-1; abundance: once; d_gene: TRBD2; v_gene: TRBV7-3; CDR3nt: TGTGCCAGCAGCACCGGGACTAGCGGCGGCAATGAGCAGTTCTTC; CDR3aa: CASSTGTSGGNEQFF
j_gene: TRBJ2-2; abundance: -; d_gene: TRBD2; v_gene: TRBV19; CDR3nt: TGTGCCAGTAGTATCATGACTAGCGGGAGGACTAGCACCGGGGAGCTGTTTTTT; CDR3aa: CASSIMTSGRTSTGELFF
j_gene: TRBJ1-2; abundance: -; d_gene: -; v_gene: TRBV15; CDR3nt: TGTGCCACCAGTAATCGAGAGCCGACGCGGCCGGGATCCTTTGGCTACACCTTC; CDR3aa: CATSNREPTRPGSFGYTF
j_gene: TRBJ1-1; abundance: -; d_gene: TRBD1; v_gene: TRBV7-8; CDR3nt: TGTGCCAGCAGCTGGAACAGGGGGCTCACTGAAGCTTTCTTT; CDR3aa: CASSWNRGLTEAFF
j_gene: TRBJ2-1; abundance: -; d_gene: -; v_gene: TRBV7-8; CDR3nt: TGTGCCAGCAGCGCCGATATCAGCTCCTACAATGAGCAGTTCTTC; CDR3aa: CASSADISSYNEQFF
j_gene: TRBJ2-2; abundance: -; d_gene: TRBD1; v_gene: TRBV10-2; CDR3nt: TGCGCCAGCAGTGAGTCTAGGACAGGGCCAAGAAGAACCGGGGAGCTGTTTTTT; CDR3aa: CASSESRTGPRRTGELFF
j_gene: TRBJ2-3; abundance: -; d_gene: -; v_gene: TRBV9; CDR3nt: TGTGCCAGCAGCGTAGCTGCGAACACAGATACGCAGTATTTT; CDR3aa: CASSVAANTDTQYF
j_gene: TRBJ2-5; abundance: -; d_gene: -; v_gene: TRBV19; CDR3nt: TGTGCCAGTAGTATCGCTTCCTTGGAGCATGAGACCCAGTACTTC; CDR3aa: CASSIASLEHETQYF
j_gene: TRBJ2-3; abundance: -; d_gene: -; v_gene: TRBV5-6; CDR3nt: TGTGCCAGCAGCTTGATCAACCAGCGGACCACAGATACGCAGTATTTT; CDR3aa: CASSLINQRTTDTQYF
j_gene: TRBJ1-5; abundance: once; d_gene: -; v_gene: TRBV19; CDR3nt: TGTGCCAGTAGTATTGCAGGGGCGAATCAGCCCCAGCATTTT; CDR3aa: CASSIAGANQPQHF
j_gene: TRBJ2-5; abundance: -; d_gene: -; v_gene: TRBV19; CDR3nt: TGTGCCAGTAGTTGGCAGGGCTGGATGGAGACCCAGTACTTC; CDR3aa: CASSWQGWMETQYF
j_gene: TRBJ2-7; abundance: once; d_gene: -; v_gene: TRBV27; CDR3nt: TGTGCCAGCAGTTTGCGAGAAACAGGGTTTTACGAGCAGTACTTC; CDR3aa: CASSLRETGFYEQYF
j_gene: TRBJ1-1; abundance: -; d_gene: -; v_gene: TRBV7-9; CDR3nt: TGTGCCAGCAGCCCCCCATTAGCTGAAGCTTTCTTT; CDR3aa: CASSPPLAEAFF
j_gene: TRBJ2-7; abundance: -; d_gene: TRBD2; v_gene: TRBV27; CDR3nt: TGTGCCAGCAGTAGCCGGGAGGAAGGCCTCGAGCAGTACTTC; CDR3aa: CASSSREEGLEQYF
j_gene: TRBJ1-2; abundance: -; d_gene: -; v_gene: TRBV30; CDR3nt: TGTGCCTGGAGTGTTGGGCCCGGTGGCTACACCTTC; CDR3aa: CAWSVGPGGYTF
j_gene: TRBJ2-5; abundance: -; d_gene: -; v_gene: TRBV29-1; CDR3nt: TGCAGCGTTTGTTCCGGGACTGGAGGAGAGACCCAGTACTTC; CDR3aa: CSVCSGTGGETQYF
j_gene: TRBJ2-3; abundance: -; d_gene: TRBD2; v_gene: TRBV28; CDR3nt: TGTGCCAGCAGTTTATCCGGACTAGCGGGATTGTCAGATACGCAGTATTTT; CDR3aa: CASSLSGLAGLSDTQYF
j_gene: TRBJ2-1; abundance: -; d_gene: -; v_gene: TRBV19; CDR3nt: TGTGCCAGTAGTACGCCGCAGGGGAATAGGGATGAGCAGTTCTTC; CDR3aa: CASSTPQGNRDEQFF
j_gene: TRBJ2-2; abundance: -; d_gene: -; v_gene: TRBV2; CDR3nt: TGTGCCAGCAGTGAAGCCGTGGTCACAGTCACCGGGGAGCTGTTTTTT; CDR3aa: CASSEAVVTVTGELFF
j_gene: TRBJ2-1; abundance: -; d_gene: TRBD2; v_gene: TRBV9; CDR3nt: TGTGCCAGCAGCGAATGGTTTAGCGGGAGCTCCTACAATGAGCAGTTCTTC; CDR3aa: CASSEWFSGSSYNEQFF
j_gene: TRBJ1-1; abundance: few; d_gene: -; v_gene: TRBV6-6; CDR3nt: TGTGCCAGCAGTTACATCGGGGAAAACACTGAAGCTTTCTTT; CDR3aa: CASSYIGENTEAFF
j_gene: TRBJ1-1; abundance: -; d_gene: -; v_gene: TRBV28; CDR3nt: TGTGCCAGCAGCGTTCGACCCAGACTTGAAGCTTTCTTT; CDR3aa: CASSVRPRLEAFF
j_gene: TRBJ2-3; abundance: -; d_gene: TRBD2; v_gene: TRBV5-6; CDR3nt: TGTGCCAGCAGCTTGGATCGCGGGGGAAGCACAGATACGCAGTATTTT; CDR3aa: CASSLDRGGSTDTQYF
j_gene: TRBJ2-1; abundance: -; d_gene: -; v_gene: TRBV7-3; CDR3nt: TGTGCCAGCAGCTTAACACAGGCGAGCTCCTACAATGAGCAGTTCTTC; CDR3aa: CASSLTQASSYNEQFF
j_gene: TRBJ2-7; abundance: -; d_gene: TRBD2; v_gene: TRBV10-2; CDR3nt: TGCGCCAGCAACTCAAGGGGAGGGACCTACGAGCAGTACTTC; CDR3aa: CASNSRGGTYEQYF
j_gene: TRBJ2-1; abundance: -; d_gene: TRBD2; v_gene: TRBV7-3; CDR3nt: TGTGCCAGCAGCTTAAAAGGTCTAGCGGGAGCCTACAATGAGCAGTTCTTC; CDR3aa: CASSLKGLAGAYNEQFF
j_gene: TRBJ2-7; abundance: -; d_gene: -; v_gene: TRBV7-2; CDR3nt: TGTGCCAGCAGCTTAAAGAGTCCCTACGAGCAGTACTTC; CDR3aa: CASSLKSPYEQYF
j_gene: TRBJ2-7; abundance: -; d_gene: -; v_gene: TRBV5-4; CDR3nt: TGTGCCAGCAGCCCTCGGGACTTCTTCGACGCGGCCTACGAGCAGTACTTC; CDR3aa: CASSPRDFFDAAYEQYF
j_gene: TRBJ1-5; abundance: -; d_gene: TRBD1; v_gene: TRBV9; CDR3nt: TGTGCCAGCAGCCTGGGACAGGTGAATCAGCCCCAGCATTTT; CDR3aa: CASSLGQVNQPQHF
j_gene: TRBJ1-5; abundance: -; d_gene: -; v_gene: TRBV29-1; CDR3nt: TGCAGCGTTTCGCAGGGAGGCAGCAATCAGCCCCAGCATTTT; CDR3aa: CSVSQGGSNQPQHF
j_gene: TRBJ2-1; abundance: -; d_gene: TRBD1; v_gene: TRBV6-2/TRBV6-3; CDR3nt: TGTGCCAGCAGCCCTGGACAGGGGTTCTACAATGAGCAGTTCTTC; CDR3aa: CASSPGQGFYNEQFF
j_gene: TRBJ2-3; abundance: -; d_gene: TRBD2; v_gene: TRBV27; CDR3nt: TGTGCCAGCAGTTTATCAACTAGCGGGAGCCTTACTAGCACAGATACGCAGTATTTT; CDR3aa: CASSLSTSGSLTSTDTQYF
j_gene: TRBJ2-7; abundance: -; d_gene: -; v_gene: TRBV23-1; CDR3nt: TGCGCCAGCCGCTGGACAGCCTCCTACGAGCAGTACTTC; CDR3aa: CASRWTASYEQYF
j_gene: TRBJ2-7; abundance: -; d_gene: TRBD2; v_gene: TRBV9; CDR3nt: TGTGCCAGCAGCGTTAGCGGGAGGGCCCCCGAGCAGTACTTC; CDR3aa: CASSVSGRAPEQYF
j_gene: TRBJ1-5; abundance: large; d_gene: -; v_gene: TRBV9; CDR3nt: TGTGCCAGCAGCGTAGAATGGGGGGAGCCCCAGCATTTT; CDR3aa: CASSVEWGEPQHF
j_gene: TRBJ1-5; abundance: -; d_gene: -; v_gene: TRBV30; CDR3nt: TGTGCCTGGAGTGTCGTGCAGGAAAATCAGCCCCAGCATTTT; CDR3aa: CAWSVVQENQPQHF
j_gene: TRBJ2-7; abundance: -; d_gene: -; v_gene: TRBV21-1; CDR3nt: TGTGCCAGCAGCAAAGAGGGGGACAGCTCCTACGAGCAGTACTTC; CDR3aa: CASSKEGDSSYEQYF
j_gene: TRBJ2-2; abundance: -; d_gene: TRBD1; v_gene: TRBV28; CDR3nt: TGTGCCAGCAGTCCCGACAGGGGGCGCACCGGGGAGCTGTTTTTT; CDR3aa: CASSPDRGRTGELFF
j_gene: TRBJ2-3; abundance: -; d_gene: TRBD2; v_gene: TRBV4-3; CDR3nt: TGCGCCAGCAGCCAAGCGGGGACTAGGGGTTATGGAGATACGCAGTATTTT; CDR3aa: CASSQAGTRGYGDTQYF
j_gene: TRBJ2-7; abundance: -; d_gene: TRBD2; v_gene: TRBV29-1; CDR3nt: TGCAGCGTTGTGACGATTAGCGGGACGAATTCCTACGAGCAGTACTTC; CDR3aa: CSVVTISGTNSYEQYF
j_gene: TRBJ2-7; abundance: -; d_gene: -; v_gene: TRBV6-2/TRBV6-3; CDR3nt: TGTGCCAGCAGTTACGCGGGGGCTAGTTCCTACGAGCAGTACTTC; CDR3aa: CASSYAGASSYEQYF
j_gene: TRBJ1-1; abundance: -; d_gene: TRBD1; v_gene: TRBV19; CDR3nt: TGTGCCAGTAGTGCCGAAACGGACAGGGGATGGGACACTGAAGCTTTCTTT; CDR3aa: CASSAETDRGWDTEAFF
j_gene: TRBJ1-2; abundance: -; d_gene: TRBD1; v_gene: TRBV11-2; CDR3nt: TGTGCCAGCAGCTTAGTACCAGGGGGCTATGGCTACACCTTC; CDR3aa: CASSLVPGGYGYTF
j_gene: TRBJ2-2; abundance: -; d_gene: TRBD2; v_gene: TRBV4-2; CDR3nt: TGTGCCAGCAGCCAAGGGGAAGCTAGCGGGCGGTTGAACACCGGGGAGCTGTTTTTT; CDR3aa: CASSQGEASGRLNTGELFF
j_gene: TRBJ2-5; abundance: -; d_gene: -; v_gene: TRBV19; CDR3nt: TGTGCCAGTAGTATGGCGGCGAGGGGGGAGACCCAGTACTTC; CDR3aa: CASSMAARGETQYF
j_gene: TRBJ1-4; abundance: -; d_gene: -; v_gene: TRBV6-2/TRBV6-3; CDR3nt: TGTGCCAGCAGTTTCTTACCTGAGGAAAAACTGTTTTTT; CDR3aa: CASSFLPEEKLFF
j_gene: TRBJ2-5; abundance: -; d_gene: -; v_gene: TRBV15; CDR3nt: TGTGCCACCAGCAGCCTATGGGAGACCCAGTACTTC; CDR3aa: CATSSLWETQYF
j_gene: TRBJ2-7; abundance: -; d_gene: -; v_gene: TRBV5-1; CDR3nt: TGCGCCAGCAGCACTGGGCCAGGGATCGCCTACGAGCAGTACTTC; CDR3aa: CASSTGPGIAYEQYF
j_gene: TRBJ2-5; abundance: -; d_gene: -; v_gene: TRBV7-2; CDR3nt: TGTGCCAGCAGTATAGAAAGAGGAGAGACCCAGTACTTC; CDR3aa: CASSIERGETQYF